This is a list of T cell receptor beta chains from one sample in a study of blood T cell repertoires in COVID-19. Profiling relied on immunoSEQ multiplex PCR, and the TCRdb table lists in-frame clones only, not all of them. Counted here are about 210,000 clones, 84% occurring once; the ten biggest clones make up approximately 8.1%. Sequenced material: peripheral blood. The receptors stem from a woman between 50 and 59 years old with active or convalescent COVID-19. Both conserved end residues are part of each CDR3. A D gene is named only where the DNA matches it firmly. Size tells how often a clone was seen (once, few, many) or the class of an expanded clone, and some rows leave it out.

v_call	clone_size	j_call	d_call	cdr3_aa	cdr3_nt
TRBV7-2	once	TRBJ2-3	TRBD1	CASSKGQGSTDTQYF	TGTGCCAGCAGCAAGGGACAGGGGAGCACAGATACGCAGTATTTT
TRBV5-1	few	TRBJ1-4	-	CASSLQALNEKLFF	TGCGCCAGCAGCTTACAGGCGTTGAATGAAAAACTGTTTTTT
TRBV12-5	few	TRBJ2-7	-	CASGFSTGNRAREFHEQYF	TGTGCTAGTGGTTTCTCAACAGGGAATAGGGCGCGGGAGTTCCACGAGCAGTACTTC
TRBV4-1	-	TRBJ2-7	-	CASSQVLALDEQYF	TGCGCCAGCAGCCAAGTACTAGCCTTGGACGAGCAGTACTTC
TRBV19	-	TRBJ2-5	-	CASSPRPSAGTQYF	TGTGCCAGTAGTCCCCGCCCAAGTGCAGGGACCCAGTACTTC
TRBV6-5	few	TRBJ1-1	-	CASRSRSTNTEAFF	TGTGCCAGCAGGTCTAGGTCCACGAACACTGAAGCTTTCTTT
TRBV25-1	-	TRBJ2-5	-	CASSVVREEETQYF	TGTGCCAGCAGTGTTGTCAGGGAGGAAGAGACCCAGTACTTC
TRBV2	once	TRBJ1-1	-	CASKRSQAFNTEAFF	TGTGCCAGCAAGAGGTCACAAGCTTTCAACACTGAAGCTTTCTTT
TRBV28	-	TRBJ2-3	-	CAGQAAARSTDTQYF	TGTGCCGGCCAAGCGGCAGCGCGAAGCACAGATACGCAGTATTTT
TRBV4-2	-	TRBJ2-3	TRBD2	CASSQDLAGGTDTQYF	TGTGCCAGCAGCCAAGACTTGGCGGGGGGCACAGATACGCAGTATTTT
TRBV19	-	TRBJ2-3	TRBD2	CASSIDLAGGTDTQYF	TGTGCCAGTAGTATAGATCTAGCGGGGGGCACAGATACGCAGTATTTT
TRBV10-3	-	TRBJ2-1	TRBD2	CAISRLAGGGHNEQFF	TGTGCCATCAGTAGACTAGCGGGAGGGGGCCACAATGAGCAGTTCTTC
TRBV5-5	few	TRBJ2-2	-	CASSLGRTNTGELFF	TGTGCCAGCAGTCTTGGCAGGACGAACACCGGGGAGCTGTTTTTT
TRBV5-1	-	TRBJ2-5	-	CASSLSGRAETQYF	TGCGCCAGCAGCTTATCGGGCAGGGCGGAGACCCAGTACTTC
TRBV5-1	few	TRBJ2-1	-	CASEVLPSDEQFF	TGCGCCAGCGAAGTCCTTCCGAGCGATGAGCAGTTCTTC
TRBV19	-	TRBJ2-2	TRBD2	CASSFLAGAGGTGELFF	TGTGCCAGTAGTTTTTTAGCGGGGGCAGGCGGCACCGGGGAGCTGTTTTTT
TRBV18	-	TRBJ2-1	TRBD1	CASSPDRYNEQFF	TGTGCCAGCTCACCGGACAGGTACAATGAGCAGTTCTTC
TRBV19	-	TRBJ2-5	TRBD2	CASRRGTSGRETQYF	TGTGCCAGTAGGAGAGGGACTAGCGGGAGAGAGACCCAGTACTTC
TRBV21-1	-	TRBJ2-7	-	CASFNRDRGWYEQYF	TGTGCCAGCTTTAACCGGGACAGGGGATGGTACGAGCAGTACTTC
TRBV4-1	-	TRBJ2-3	-	CASSYVADTQYF	TGCGCCAGCAGCTACGTAGCGGATACGCAGTATTTT
TRBV6-2/TRBV6-3	once	TRBJ1-2	-	CASSPPVGAGYTF	TGTGCCAGCAGCCCTCCGGTAGGGGCCGGCTACACCTTC
TRBV5-1	once	TRBJ1-1	-	CASSLGPGAEAFF	TGCGCCAGCAGCTTGGGGCCCGGGGCTGAAGCTTTCTTT
TRBV6-5	-	TRBJ2-1	TRBD2	CASLRERRNEQFF	TGTGCCAGCTTGCGGGAGAGGCGGAATGAGCAGTTCTTC
TRBV27	-	TRBJ1-5	TRBD1	CASSPRDRGRNQPQHF	TGTGCCAGCAGCCCGAGGGACAGGGGCCGCAATCAGCCCCAGCATTTT
TRBV15	-	TRBJ2-3	TRBD1	CATSRNRDRGRHTQYF	TGTGCCACCAGCAGGAACCGGGACAGGGGGCGTCATACGCAGTATTTT
TRBV24-1	-	TRBJ2-1	TRBD1	CATSDLGGPAGNEQFF	TGTGCCACCAGTGATTTAGGGGGCCCTGCGGGCAATGAGCAGTTCTTC
TRBV3-1/TRBV3-2	-	TRBJ2-5	TRBD1	CASSHRTGGETQYF	TGTGCCAGCAGCCACCGGACAGGGGGAGAGACCCAGTACTTC
TRBV7-2	-	TRBJ1-3	-	CASSALGASGNTIYF	TGTGCCAGCAGCGCCTTAGGGGCGTCTGGAAACACCATATATTTT
TRBV27	-	TRBJ1-1	TRBD1	CASKPGGRTEAFF	TGTGCCAGCAAACCAGGGGGGAGGACTGAAGCTTTCTTT
TRBV7-9	once	TRBJ1-2	-	CASTVTGDYGYTF	TGTGCCAGCACCGTGACAGGCGACTATGGCTACACCTTC
TRBV6-4	-	TRBJ2-1	TRBD1	CASGQGVENEQFF	TGTGCCAGCGGACAGGGGGTAGAAAATGAGCAGTTCTTC
TRBV27	-	TRBJ1-5	-	CASSLGGIQPQHF	TGTGCCAGCAGTTTAGGGGGGATTCAGCCCCAGCATTTT
TRBV30	-	TRBJ2-2	-	CAWERPGFAGELFF	TGTGCCTGGGAACGGCCAGGGTTTGCCGGGGAGCTGTTTTTT
TRBV19	-	TRBJ1-3	-	CASSPDGSSGNTIYF	TGTGCCAGTAGTCCGGACGGGAGCTCTGGAAACACCATATATTTT
TRBV2	-	TRBJ2-5	-	CASLLRETQYF	TGTGCCAGCCTTTTGAGAGAGACCCAGTACTTC
TRBV7-8	-	TRBJ1-5	TRBD1	CASSSTGDWNQPQHF	TGTGCCAGCAGCTCAACAGGGGACTGGAATCAGCCCCAGCATTTT
TRBV10-2	-	TRBJ1-1	TRBD1	CASRDSRTGGYEAFF	TGCGCCAGCAGAGACAGCAGGACAGGGGGCTATGAAGCTTTCTTT
TRBV5-1	-	TRBJ1-6	TRBD1	CASSLGWQGVGRSPLHF	TGCGCCAGCAGCTTGGGTTGGCAGGGGGTAGGAAGATCACCCCTCCACTTT
TRBV28	-	TRBJ2-1	-	CASRDRGSYNEQFF	TGTGCCAGCAGGGATCGAGGGTCCTACAATGAGCAGTTCTTC
TRBV3-1/TRBV3-2	once	TRBJ1-5	-	CASSRTAGGNQPQHF	TGTGCCAGCAGCCGTACCGCGGGGGGCAATCAGCCCCAGCATTTT
TRBV28	-	TRBJ1-5	-	CASSLNQPQHF	TGTGCCAGCAGCCTCAATCAGCCCCAGCATTTT
TRBV28	-	TRBJ1-4	TRBD1	CASSPIRDRGTEKLFF	TGTGCCAGCAGTCCGATCCGGGACAGGGGAACTGAAAAACTGTTTTTT
TRBV2	once	TRBJ2-5	TRBD1	CASSGTGVGYF	TGTGCCAGCAGCGGGACAGGGGTAGGGTACTTC
TRBV4-2	-	TRBJ2-3	TRBD2	CASSSGGDTRDTQYF	TGTGCCAGCAGTTCCGGGGGGGACACGAGGGATACGCAGTATTTT
TRBV14	once	TRBJ2-7	-	CASSLTGSSYEQYF	TGTGCCAGCAGTTTAACAGGGAGCTCCTACGAGCAGTACTTC
TRBV2	-	TRBJ1-5	-	CASSYQGTGQPQHF	TGTGCCAGCAGCTATCAGGGAACCGGTCAGCCCCAGCATTTT
TRBV11-3	-	TRBJ2-7	-	CASSLRDTTYEQYF	TGTGCCAGCAGCTTACGGGACACGACCTACGAGCAGTACTTC
TRBV18	few	TRBJ1-2	TRBD1	CASSGGRGPFDGYTF	TGTGCCAGCTCAGGTGGCAGGGGGCCTTTTGATGGCTACACCTTC
TRBV28	-	TRBJ1-1	TRBD1	CASSLSQGAPEAFF	TGTGCCAGCAGTTTGTCACAGGGGGCACCTGAAGCTTTCTTT
TRBV25-1	-	TRBJ2-1	-	CASSARDRNEQFF	TGTGCCAGCAGTGCGAGGGATCGGAATGAGCAGTTCTTC
TRBV5-1	-	TRBJ2-3	TRBD1	CASFRQGVMNTQYF	TGCGCCAGCTTCCGACAGGGAGTCATGAATACGCAGTATTTT
TRBV10-2	-	TRBJ2-1	-	CASSEWSSYNEQFF	TGCGCCAGCAGTGAGTGGAGCTCCTACAATGAGCAGTTCTTC
TRBV2	-	TRBJ1-1	TRBD1	CASRIDRVRGEAFF	TGTGCCAGCAGAATAGACAGGGTGCGCGGTGAAGCTTTCTTT
TRBV6-5	-	TRBJ1-3	-	CASSTDRWSGNTIYF	TGTGCCAGCAGTACCGACAGGTGGTCTGGAAACACCATATATTTT
TRBV6-6	-	TRBJ1-1	-	CASSYTRANTEAFF	TGTGCCAGCAGTTACACGCGGGCGAACACTGAAGCTTTCTTT
TRBV6-5	-	TRBJ1-6	-	CASSYSNQGMAPLHF	TGTGCCAGCAGTTACTCGAATCAGGGGATGGCACCCCTCCACTTT
TRBV6-5	-	TRBJ1-5	-	CASRGDSTNQPQHF	TGTGCCAGCAGGGGTGACAGCACGAATCAGCCCCAGCATTTT
TRBV4-2	-	TRBJ2-2	TRBD1	CASSQRQGAGTGELFF	TGTGCCAGCAGCCAAAGACAGGGGGCTGGAACCGGGGAGCTGTTTTTT